This T cell receptor (beta chain) was observed in a study of T cell repertoires in cytomegalovirus infection. V was clipped by 8 bases and J by 7 bases, with 9 bases between them. In germline, CDR1 is MNHEY, CDR2 SMNVEV (reference sequence). The CDR3 has 11 residues. TCRdb re-derived calls from the reads in MiXCR, one entry per CDR3 protein. The sample records 150,000 to 200,000 distinct CDR3 sequences, about a sixth being singletons. Only a few counts were recorded for this clonotype. This receptor was taken from a human donor in good health (CMV status not recorded). Some clones in this sample may be carry-over from other donors' samples. The sample was CD8+ T cells from PBMCs. The rearrangement uses TRBV27 and TRBJ2-1; D gene ambiguous. This CDR3 reads CASAIVNEQFF. CDR3 DNA: TGTGCCAGCGCTATAGTAAATGAGCAGTTCTTC.